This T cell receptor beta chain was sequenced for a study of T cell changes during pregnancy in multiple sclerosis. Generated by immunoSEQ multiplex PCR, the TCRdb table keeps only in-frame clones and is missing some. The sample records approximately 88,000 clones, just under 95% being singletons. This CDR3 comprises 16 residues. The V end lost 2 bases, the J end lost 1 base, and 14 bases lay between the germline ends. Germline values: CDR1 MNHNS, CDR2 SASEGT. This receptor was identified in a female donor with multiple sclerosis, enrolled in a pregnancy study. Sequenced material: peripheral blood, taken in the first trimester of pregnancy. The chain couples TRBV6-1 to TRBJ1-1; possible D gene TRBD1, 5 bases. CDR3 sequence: CASSESRAGPNTEAFF. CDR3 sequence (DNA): TGTGCCAGCAGTGAAAGCAGGGCCGGCCCGAACACTGAAGCTTTCTTT.